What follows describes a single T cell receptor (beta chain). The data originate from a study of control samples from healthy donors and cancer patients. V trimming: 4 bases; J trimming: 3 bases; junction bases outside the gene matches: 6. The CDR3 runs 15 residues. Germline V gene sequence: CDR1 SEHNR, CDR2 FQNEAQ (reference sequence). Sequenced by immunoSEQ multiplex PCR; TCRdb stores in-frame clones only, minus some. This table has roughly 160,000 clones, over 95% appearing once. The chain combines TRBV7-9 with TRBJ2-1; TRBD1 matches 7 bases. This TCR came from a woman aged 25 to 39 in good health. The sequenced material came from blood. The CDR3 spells CASSSRQGNYNEQFF. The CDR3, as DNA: TGTGCCAGCAGCTCCCGACAGGGAAACTACAATGAGCAGTTCTTC.